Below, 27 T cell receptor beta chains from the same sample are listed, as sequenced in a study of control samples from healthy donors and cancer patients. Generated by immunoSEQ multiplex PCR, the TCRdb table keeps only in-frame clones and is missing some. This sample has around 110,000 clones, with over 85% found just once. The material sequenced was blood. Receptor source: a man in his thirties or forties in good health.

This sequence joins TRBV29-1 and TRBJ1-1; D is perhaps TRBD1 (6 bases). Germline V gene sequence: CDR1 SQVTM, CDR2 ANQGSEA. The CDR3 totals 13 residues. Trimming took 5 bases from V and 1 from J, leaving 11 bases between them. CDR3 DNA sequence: TGCAGCGTTCAACAGGGCGGGAACACTGAAGCTTTCTTT. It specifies CSVQQGGNTEAFF.

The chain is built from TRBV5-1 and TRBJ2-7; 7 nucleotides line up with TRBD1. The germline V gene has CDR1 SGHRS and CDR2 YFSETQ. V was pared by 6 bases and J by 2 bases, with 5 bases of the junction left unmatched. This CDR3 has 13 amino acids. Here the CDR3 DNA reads TGCGCCAGCAAAGGGGACAGTGCCTACGAGCAGTACTTC. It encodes CASKGDSAYEQYF.

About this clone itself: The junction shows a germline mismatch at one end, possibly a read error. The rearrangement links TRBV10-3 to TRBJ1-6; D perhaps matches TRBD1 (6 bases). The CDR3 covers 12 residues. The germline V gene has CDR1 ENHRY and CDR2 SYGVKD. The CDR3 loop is CATQTGNSLLHF. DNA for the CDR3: TGTGCCACACAAACAGGGAATTCACTCCTCCACTTT.

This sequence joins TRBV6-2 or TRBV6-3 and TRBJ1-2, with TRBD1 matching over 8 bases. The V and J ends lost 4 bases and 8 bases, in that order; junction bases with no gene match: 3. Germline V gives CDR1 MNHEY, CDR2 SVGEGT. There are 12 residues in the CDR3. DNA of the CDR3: TGTGCCAGCAGTTCGACAGGGGAAGGCTACACCTTC. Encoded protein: CASSSTGEGYTF.

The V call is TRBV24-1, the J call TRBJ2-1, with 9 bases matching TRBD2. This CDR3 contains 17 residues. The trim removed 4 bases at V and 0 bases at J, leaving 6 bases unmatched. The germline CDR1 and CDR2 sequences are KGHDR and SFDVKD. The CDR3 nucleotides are TGTGCCACCAGTGAAGCGGGGGGCTCTAACTCCTACAATGAGCAGTTCTTC. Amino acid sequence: CATSEAGGSNSYNEQFF.

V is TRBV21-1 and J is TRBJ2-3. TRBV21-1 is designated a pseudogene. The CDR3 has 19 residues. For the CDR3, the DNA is TGTGCCAGCAGCTTCGGGACGCCGGGCCCCGATTCTAGCACAGATACGCAGTATTTT. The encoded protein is CASSFGTPGPDSSTDTQYF.

CDR3 protein: CASSVGSPGLATDTQYF. DNA for the CDR3: TGTGCCAGCAGCGTAGGGTCTCCGGGACTGGCCACAGATACGCAGTATTTT. This chain uses TRBV9 with TRBJ2-3; D is perhaps TRBD2 (6 bases). The CDR3 loop spans 17 amino acids. Germline lookup yields CDR1 SGDLS and CDR2 YYNGEE. Trimming removed 0 bases from V and 2 bases from J, with 16 bases in between.

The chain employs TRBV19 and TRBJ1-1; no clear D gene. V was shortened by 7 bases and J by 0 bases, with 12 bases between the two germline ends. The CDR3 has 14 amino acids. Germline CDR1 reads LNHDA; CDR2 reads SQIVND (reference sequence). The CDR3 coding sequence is TGTGCCAGTAACCCCGATAACATGAACACTGAAGCTTTCTTT. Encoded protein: CASNPDNMNTEAFF.

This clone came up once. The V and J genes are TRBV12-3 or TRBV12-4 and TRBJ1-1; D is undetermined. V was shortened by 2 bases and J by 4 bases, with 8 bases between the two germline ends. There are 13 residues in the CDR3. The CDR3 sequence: CASSLREGTEAFF. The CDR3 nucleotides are TGTGCCAGCAGTTTACGTGAGGGCACTGAAGCTTTCTTT.

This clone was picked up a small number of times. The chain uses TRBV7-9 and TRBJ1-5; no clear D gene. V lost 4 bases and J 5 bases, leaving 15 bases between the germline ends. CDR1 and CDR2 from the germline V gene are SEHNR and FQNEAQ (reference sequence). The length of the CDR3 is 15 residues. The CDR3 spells CASSSSLLLDQPQHF. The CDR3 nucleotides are TGTGCCAGCAGCTCTTCCCTGCTACTAGATCAGCCCCAGCATTTT.

CDR3 sequence (DNA): TGTGCCAGTCTAAACAATGAGCAGTTCTTC. Amino acid sequence: CASLNNEQFF. This chain uses TRBV6-5 with TRBJ2-1; D ambiguous. In germline, CDR1 is MNHEY, CDR2 SVGAGI. The CDR3 has 10 residues. The V gene lost 9 bases and the J gene lost 5 bases, with 5 bases spanning the gap.

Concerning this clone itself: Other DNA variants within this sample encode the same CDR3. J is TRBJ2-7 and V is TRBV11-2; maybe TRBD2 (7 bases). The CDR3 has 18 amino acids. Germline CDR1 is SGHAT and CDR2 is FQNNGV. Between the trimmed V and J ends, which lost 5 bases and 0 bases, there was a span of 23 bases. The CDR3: CASSPGGGAGGSSYEQYV. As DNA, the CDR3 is TGTGCCAGCAGCCCCGGAGGGGGGGCCGGGGGGAGCTCCTACGAGCAGTACGTC.

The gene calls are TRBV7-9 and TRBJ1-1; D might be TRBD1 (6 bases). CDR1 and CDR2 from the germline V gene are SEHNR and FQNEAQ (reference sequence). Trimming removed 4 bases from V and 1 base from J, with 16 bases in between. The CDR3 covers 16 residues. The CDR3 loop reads CASSSRGQPGNTEAFF. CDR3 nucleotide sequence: TGTGCCAGCAGCTCGAGAGGACAGCCTGGGAACACTGAAGCTTTCTTT.

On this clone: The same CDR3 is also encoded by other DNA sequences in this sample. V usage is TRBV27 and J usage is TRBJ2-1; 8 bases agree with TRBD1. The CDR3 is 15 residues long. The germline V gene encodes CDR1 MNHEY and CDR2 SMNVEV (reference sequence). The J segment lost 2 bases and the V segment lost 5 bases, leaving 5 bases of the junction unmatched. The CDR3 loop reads CASSLGQGTYNEQFF. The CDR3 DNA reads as TGTGCCAGCAGTCTAGGACAGGGAACCTACAATGAGCAGTTCTTC.

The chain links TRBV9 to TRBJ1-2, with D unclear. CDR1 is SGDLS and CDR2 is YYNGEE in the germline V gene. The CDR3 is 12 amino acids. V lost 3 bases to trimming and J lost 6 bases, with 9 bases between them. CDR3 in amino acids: CASSALDDGYTF. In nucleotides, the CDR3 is TGTGCCAGCAGCGCACTGGACGATGGCTACACCTTC.

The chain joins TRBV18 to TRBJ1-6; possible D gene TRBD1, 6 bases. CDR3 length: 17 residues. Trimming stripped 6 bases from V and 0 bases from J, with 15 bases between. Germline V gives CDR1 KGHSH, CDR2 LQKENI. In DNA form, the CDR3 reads TGTGCCAGCTCCGCGACCGACAGGAGCTCCTATAATTCACCCCTCCACTTT. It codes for CASSATDRSSYNSPLHF.

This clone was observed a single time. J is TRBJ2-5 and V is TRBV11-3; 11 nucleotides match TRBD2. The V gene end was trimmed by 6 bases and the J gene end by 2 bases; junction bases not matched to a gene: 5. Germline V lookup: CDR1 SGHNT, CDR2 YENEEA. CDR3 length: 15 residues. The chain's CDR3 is CASSPSGGLQETQYF. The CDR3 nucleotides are TGTGCCAGCAGTCCTAGCGGGGGGCTACAAGAGACCCAGTACTTC.

The CDR3 loop is CASSYLTGTYGYTF. For the CDR3, the DNA is TGTGCCAGCAGTTACTTGACAGGGACCTATGGCTACACCTTC. The chain has TRBV6-5 and TRBJ1-2, with 7 bases lining up with TRBD1. This CDR3 region has 14 residues. Trimming removed 1 base from V and 4 bases from J; junction bases left unmatched: 3. The germline V gene encodes CDR1 MNHEY and CDR2 SVGAGI.

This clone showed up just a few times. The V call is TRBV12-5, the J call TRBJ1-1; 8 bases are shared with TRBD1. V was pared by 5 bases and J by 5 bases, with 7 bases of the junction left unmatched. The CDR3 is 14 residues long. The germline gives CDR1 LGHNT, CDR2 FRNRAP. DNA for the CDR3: TGTGCTAGTGGTCGGACAGGGCCAGGGACTGAAGCTTTCTTT. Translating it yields CASGRTGPGTEAFF.

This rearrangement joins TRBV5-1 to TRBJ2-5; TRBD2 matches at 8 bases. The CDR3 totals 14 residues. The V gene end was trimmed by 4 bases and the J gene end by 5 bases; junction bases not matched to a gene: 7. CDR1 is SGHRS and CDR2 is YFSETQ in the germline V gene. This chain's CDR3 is CASSLSSGDETQYF. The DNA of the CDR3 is TGCGCCAGCAGCCTGAGTAGCGGGGACGAGACCCAGTACTTC.

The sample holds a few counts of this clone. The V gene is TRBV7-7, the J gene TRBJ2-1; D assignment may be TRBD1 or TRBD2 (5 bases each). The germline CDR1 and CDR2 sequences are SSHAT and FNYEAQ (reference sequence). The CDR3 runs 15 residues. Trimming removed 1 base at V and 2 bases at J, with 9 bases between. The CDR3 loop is CASSLGGATYNEQFF. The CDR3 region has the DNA TGTGCCAGCAGCTTAGGAGGGGCCACCTACAATGAGCAGTTCTTC.

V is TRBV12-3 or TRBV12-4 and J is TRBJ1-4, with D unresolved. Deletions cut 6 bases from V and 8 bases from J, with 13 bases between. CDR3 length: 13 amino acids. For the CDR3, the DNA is TGTGCCAGCAGGCCGGGCCTCGAAGAAAAACTGTTTTTT. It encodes CASRPGLEEKLFF.

The CDR3 is CAWSVERYRPNYGYTF. In nucleotides, the CDR3 is TGTGCCTGGAGTGTAGAGAGGTACAGGCCTAACTATGGCTACACCTTC. V usage is TRBV30 and J usage is TRBJ1-2; D might be TRBD1 (5 bases). The germline V gene encodes CDR1 GTSNPN and CDR2 SVGIG (reference sequence). With 0 bases removed from V and 0 bases from J, the gap between germline ends came to 14 bases. The CDR3 is made up of 16 amino acids.

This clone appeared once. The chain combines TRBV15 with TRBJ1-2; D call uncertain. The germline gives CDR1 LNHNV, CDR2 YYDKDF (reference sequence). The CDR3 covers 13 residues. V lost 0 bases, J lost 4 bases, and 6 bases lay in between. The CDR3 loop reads CATSREKGYGYTF. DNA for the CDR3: TGTGCCACCAGCAGAGAAAAGGGCTATGGCTACACCTTC.

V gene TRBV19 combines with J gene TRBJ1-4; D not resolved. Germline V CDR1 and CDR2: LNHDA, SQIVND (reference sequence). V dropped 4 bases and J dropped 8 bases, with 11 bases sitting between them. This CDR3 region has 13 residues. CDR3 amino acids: CASSNTPGEKLFF. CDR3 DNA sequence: TGTGCCAGTAGTAATACGCCCGGAGAAAAACTGTTTTTT. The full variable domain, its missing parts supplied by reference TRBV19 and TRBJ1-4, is DGGITQSPKYLFRKEGQNVTLSCEQNLNHDAMYWYRQDPGQGLRLIYYSQIVNDFQKGDIAEGYSVSREKKESFPLTVTSAQKNPTAFYLCASSNTPGEKLFFGSGTQLSVL.

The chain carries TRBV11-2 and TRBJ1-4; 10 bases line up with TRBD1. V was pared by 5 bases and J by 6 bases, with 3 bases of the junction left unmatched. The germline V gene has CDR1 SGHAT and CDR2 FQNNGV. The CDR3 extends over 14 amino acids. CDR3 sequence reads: CASSPGTGDEKLFF. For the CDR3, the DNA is TGTGCCAGCAGCCCCGGGACAGGGGATGAAAAACTGTTTTTT.

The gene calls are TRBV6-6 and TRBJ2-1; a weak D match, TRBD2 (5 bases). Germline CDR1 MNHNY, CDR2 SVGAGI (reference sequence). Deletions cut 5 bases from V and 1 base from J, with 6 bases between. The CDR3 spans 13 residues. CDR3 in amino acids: CASSTGSYNEQFF. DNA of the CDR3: TGTGCCAGCAGTACGGGGTCCTACAATGAGCAGTTCTTC.